The clone carrying this T cell receptor beta chain was seen only a few times. Assay: immunoSEQ multiplex PCR; the TCRdb copy retains only in-frame clones and omits some. The sample lists about 200,000 clones, about four fifths occurring once. Germline V gene lookup returns CDR1 SGHDT and CDR2 YYEEEE. V lost 6 bases to trimming and J lost 5 bases, with 17 bases between them. The CDR3 covers 14 residues. This entry belongs to a study of blood T cell repertoires in COVID-19. Study-wide context: Sources were T cells, B-cell-depleted T cells, or PBMCs; the material itself was cDNA or gDNA.

The receptor was derived from a woman between 40 and 55 years old with COVID-19, enrolled during active disease. The sequencing sample was made of peripheral blood. The chain couples TRBV5-6 to TRBJ2-5, with a weak D call TRBD2 (5 bases). The CDR3 sequence is CASNIKDLAETQYF. For the CDR3, the DNA is TGTGCCAGCAACATTAAGGACTTGGCGGAGACCCAGTACTTC. The full variable domain, its missing parts supplied by reference TRBV5-6 and TRBJ2-5, is DAGVTQSPTHLIKTRGQQVTLRCSPKSGHDTVSWYQQALGQGPQFIFQYYEEEERQRGNFPDRFSGHQFPNYSSELNVNALLLGDSALYLCASNIKDLAETQYFGPGTRLLVL.